The 10 T cell receptor beta chains given below trace back to one sample, sequenced in a study of OX40 agonist ivuxolimab in advanced cancers. TCRdb's table, derived via immunoSEQ multiplex PCR, lists solely in-frame clones and lacks some. The sample includes around 76,000 clones, roughly 89% of them seen just once. The sequences come from CD4+ or CD8+ T cells sorted from blood, collected in a trial of the OX40 agonist ivuxolimab. These receptors were collected from an adult with an advanced solid tumor such as melanoma, head and neck, liver or kidney cancer.

The gene calls are TRBV6-5 and TRBJ1-1, with no clear D. Germline CDR1 is MNHEY and CDR2 is SVGAGI. The CDR3 runs 12 residues. Trimming removed 2 bases from V and 10 bases from J, with 11 bases in between. The DNA for the CDR3 is TGTGCCAGCAGTTACCTAGGGCAGAGAGCTTTCTTT. Amino acid sequence: CASSYLGQRAFF.

The gene calls are TRBV28 and TRBJ1-2, with TRBD1 matching 12 bases. Germline CDR1 and CDR2: MDHEN and SYDVKM. V shed 6 bases and J 4 bases; nucleotides not matched to a gene: 12. The CDR3 has 17 residues. The chain's CDR3 is CASSNNRDRGRSYGYTF. CDR3 nucleotide sequence: TGTGCCAGCAGCAACAACCGGGACAGGGGGCGTAGCTATGGCTACACCTTC.

This chain joins TRBV28 and TRBJ2-1; D remains unclear. The ends were cut back, 5 bases at V and 7 bases at J, with 15 bases in the middle. CDR1 and CDR2 from the germline V gene are MDHEN and SYDVKM. The CDR3 length is 14 residues. The chain's CDR3 is CASSQRLTRNEQFF. The CDR3 region has the DNA TGTGCCAGCAGTCAAAGACTGACTCGGAATGAGCAGTTCTTC.

The chain couples TRBV6-1 to TRBJ2-3; 10 bases match TRBD2. Germline V gene sequence: CDR1 MNHNS, CDR2 SASEGT. The V gene end was trimmed by 7 bases and the J gene end by 1 base; junction bases not matched to a gene: 5. The CDR3 is made up of 15 amino acids. CDR3 residues: CASILSGRGTDTQYF. CDR3 bases: TGTGCCAGCATTCTCAGCGGGAGGGGCACAGATACGCAGTATTTT.

V gene TRBV5-4 combines with J gene TRBJ1-5; D not certain. CDR1 and CDR2 from the germline V gene are SGHNT and YYREEE (reference sequence). The ends were cut back, 0 bases at V and 3 bases at J, with 10 bases in the middle. CDR3 length equals 15 residues. CDR3 residues: CASSLDVGPNQPQHF. The CDR3 DNA reads as TGTGCCAGCAGCTTGGACGTGGGTCCCAATCAGCCCCAGCATTTT.

The chain is built from TRBV19 and TRBJ2-1; 9 nucleotides agree with TRBD1. V shed 2 bases and J 2 bases; nucleotides not matched to a gene: 16. The CDR3 is made up of 20 amino acids. The V gene's germline CDR1 is LNHDA and CDR2 SQIVND (reference sequence). In DNA, the CDR3 is TGTGCCAGTAGTATAAATAAGGGACAGGGCTTGGGTATGGCCTACAATGAGCAGTTCTTC. This codes for CASSINKGQGLGMAYNEQFF.

V gene TRBV5-1 combines with J gene TRBJ2-7, with unresolved D. Germline V gene data show CDR1 as SGHRS and CDR2 as YFSETQ. V was pared by 6 bases and J by 3 bases, with 16 bases between. The length of the CDR3 is 14 residues. CDR3 sequence (DNA): TGCGCCAGCACCCCGGGTGGGGTAATCTACGAGCAGTACTTC. It codes for CASTPGGVIYEQYF.

The V gene is TRBV5-1, the J gene TRBJ1-1; 7 bases match TRBD1. V shed 5 bases and J 4 bases; nucleotides not matched to a gene: 2. There are 12 residues in the CDR3. CDR1 is SGHRS and CDR2 is YFSETQ in the germline V gene. CDR3 sequence: CASREGATEAFF. In DNA form, the CDR3 reads TGCGCCAGCAGGGAGGGGGCCACTGAAGCTTTCTTT.

With regard to this clone: At one boundary the junction diverges from the germline segment, which might be a read error. This rearrangement joins TRBV9 to TRBJ2-7; 10 bases match TRBD1. This CDR3 contains 14 residues. Germline assignment: CDR1 SGDLS and CDR2 YYNGEE. This CDR3 is CANSAGQGAYEQYF. DNA for the CDR3: TGTGCCAACAGCGCCGGACAGGGGGCCTACGAGCAGTACTTC.

This chain joins TRBV5-6 and TRBJ2-7; D is unresolved. Germline values: CDR1 SGHDT, CDR2 YYEEEE. Trimming shortened V by 4 bases and J by 2 bases, and 10 bases separated the two germline ends. The CDR3 extends over 13 amino acids. The CDR3 DNA is TGTGCCAGCAGCGGGATAGGGACCTACGAGCAGTACTTC. It specifies CASSGIGTYEQYF.